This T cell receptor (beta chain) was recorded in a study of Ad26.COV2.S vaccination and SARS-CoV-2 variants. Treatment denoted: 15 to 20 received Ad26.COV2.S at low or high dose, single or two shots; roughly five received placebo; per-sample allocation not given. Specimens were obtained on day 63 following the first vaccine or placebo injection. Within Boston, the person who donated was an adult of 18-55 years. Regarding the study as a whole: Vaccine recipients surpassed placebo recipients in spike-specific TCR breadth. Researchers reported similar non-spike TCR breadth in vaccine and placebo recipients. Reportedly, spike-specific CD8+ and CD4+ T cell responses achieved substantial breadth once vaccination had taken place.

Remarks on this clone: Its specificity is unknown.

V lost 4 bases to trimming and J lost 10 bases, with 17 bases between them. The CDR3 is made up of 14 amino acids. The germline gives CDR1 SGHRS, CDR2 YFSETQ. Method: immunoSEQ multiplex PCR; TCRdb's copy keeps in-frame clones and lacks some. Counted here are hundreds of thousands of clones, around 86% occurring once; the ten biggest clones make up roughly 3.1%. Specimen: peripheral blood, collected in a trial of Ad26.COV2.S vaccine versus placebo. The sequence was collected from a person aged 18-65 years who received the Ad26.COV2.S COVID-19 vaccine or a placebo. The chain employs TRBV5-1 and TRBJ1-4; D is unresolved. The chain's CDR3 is CASSPRSEGRKLFF. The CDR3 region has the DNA TGCGCCAGCAGCCCCCGAAGTGAAGGGAGAAAACTGTTTTTT.